One T cell receptor (beta chain) is described in this entry. The authors' processing: Amplification of reference gene primers provided the estimated nucleated cell counts. The data were produced by immunoSEQ multiplex PCR, yet TCRdb's version contains in-frame clones alone and is incomplete. D and trimming come from the DNA, and the V and J calls and clone size come from that table. The table has 95,000 to 150,000 clones, 70% to 90% seen once. The data were obtained in a study of blood T cell repertoires in COVID-19. As for the study in general: The origin of the acute and convalescent COVID-19 samples was the United States, Italy and Spain. PBMCs, B-cell-depleted T cells, or T cells provided the cDNA or gDNA that made up the material.

The CDR3 extends over 14 amino acids. Germline V CDR1 and CDR2: MNHEY, SVGAGI. Between the trimmed V and J ends, which lost 7 bases and 0 bases, there was a span of 11 bases. The sequenced material came from peripheral blood. The clonotype was recovered from a woman older than 75 with acute or convalescent COVID-19. The chain carries TRBV6-5 and TRBJ2-3, with a weak D call TRBD2 (5 bases). CDR3 sequence (DNA): TGTGCCAGCACCCACTCGGGGAGCACAGATACGCAGTATTTT. This gives the protein CASTHSGSTDTQYF.